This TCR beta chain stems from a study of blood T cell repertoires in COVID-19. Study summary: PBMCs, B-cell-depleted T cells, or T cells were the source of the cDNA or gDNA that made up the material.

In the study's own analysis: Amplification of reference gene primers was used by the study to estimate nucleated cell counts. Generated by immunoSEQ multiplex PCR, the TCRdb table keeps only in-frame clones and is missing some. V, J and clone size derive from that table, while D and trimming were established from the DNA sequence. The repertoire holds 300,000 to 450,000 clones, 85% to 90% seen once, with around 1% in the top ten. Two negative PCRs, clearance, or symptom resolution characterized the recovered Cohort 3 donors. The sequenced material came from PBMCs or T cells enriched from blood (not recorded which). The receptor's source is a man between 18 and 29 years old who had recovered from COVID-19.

The CDR3 protein is CASSLDRVREEKLFF. In DNA, the CDR3 is TGTGCCAGCAGCTTAGACAGGGTTAGGGAAGAAAAACTGTTTTTT. V usage is TRBV7-9 and J usage is TRBJ1-4; possibly TRBD1 for D (6 bases). CDR1 is SEHNR, CDR2 FQNEAQ, per germline (reference sequence). V shed 1 base and J shed 8 bases, with 14 bases lying between them. This CDR3 has 15 residues. The full variable domain, in which reference TRBV7-9 and TRBJ1-4 provide the parts outside the CDR3, is DTGVSQNPRHKITKRGQNVTFRCDPISEHNRLYWYRQTLGQGPEFLTYFQNEAQLEKSRLLSDRFSAERPKGSFSTLEIQRTEQGDSAMYLCASSLDRVREEKLFFGSGTQLSVL.